What follows describes a single TCR beta chain. The target antigen is unknown. This sample was taken from a study of cytomegalovirus exposure and HLA in healthy donors. Overall study context: Earlier results showed almost 120 million unique TCR beta sequences derived from approximately 170 million T cells. Around four fifths of more than 300 genotyped donors fell in the Caucasian-associated ancestry cluster. Study-wide findings and caveats: V- and J-gene trimming in TCR beta was tied to a missense DCLRE1C variant by an analysis performed later.

The J segment lost 4 bases and the V segment lost 1 base, leaving 10 bases of the junction unmatched. The CDR3 extends over 17 amino acids. The germline V gene encodes CDR1 SEHNR and CDR2 FQNEAQ (reference sequence). The PCR was carried out with 60 Vbeta primers and 13 Jbeta primers. Profiling relied on immunoSEQ multiplex PCR, and the TCRdb table lists in-frame clones only, not all of them. This table has about 190,000 clones, roughly 87% appearing once. This receptor was obtained from a boy between 2 and 10 years old in good health and CMV-seronegative. The material sequenced was PBMCs. V and J are TRBV7-9 and TRBJ2-5; 9 nucleotides match TRBD2. The CDR3 here is CASSLELAGGARETQYF. DNA for the CDR3: TGTGCCAGCAGCTTAGAGCTCGCGGGAGGGGCTCGAGAGACCCAGTACTTC.